This TCR beta chain was documented in a study of shared clonotypes between healthy human individuals (TCRdb year 2020). About the investigation overall: A few men and two women, aged 18 to 49 years, made up the cohort. For each donor, CD4 naive and CD4 memory were each given three plates, CD8 naive was given two plates, and CD8 memory was given one plate. Blood TCR repertoires of a handful of healthy adults were deeply sequenced to estimate repertoire size and the extent of clonotype sharing between individuals. To increase sequencing depth and limit assay-specific biases, different laboratories used diverse techniques to prepare libraries and sequence TCR repertoires. Per donor, leukapheresis produced somewhere between about 0.85 and 8.9 billion PBMCs. Study-level results and caveats: Naive subsets generally had larger estimated clonotype richness than memory subsets. When a few donors were compared, the shared fraction of clonotypes was about 5% for naive CD4, over 3% for naive CD8, about 2.5% for memory CD4, and 0.35% to 0.4% for memory CD8. Incomplete sequencing was indicated by rarefaction of sorted-subset datasets, despite the large sequencing depth. The genetic and exposure-history diversity represented was limited by the small number of donors. Sampling was restricted to blood, and TCR repertoires in tissues likely differ from the TCR repertoires found in blood. Pairwise subsampling led to the expectation that sequencing depth would affect the degree of clonotype sharing among donors. Higher generation probabilities were observed for clonotypes shared by all four sorted-subset donors than for non-shared clonotypes.

From cysteine to phenylalanine, the CDR3 is 16 amino acids long. The DNA shown is the 48-base CDR3, in frame from base 1. The germline V gene yields SNHLY for CDR1 and FYNNEI for CDR2. At the junction V is shortened by 3 bases and J by 4 bases, with 16 bases in between. Regarding this clone: This receptor's antigen is unknown. Base qualities are not provided; no much larger clone lies one nucleotide away.

Using the deep immunoSEQ assay, TCR CDR3 regions were amplified from genomic DNA by multiplex PCR. Extracted genomic DNA from each cell subset was distributed evenly across all wells of several immunoSEQ 96-well plates, and each plate was treated as a replicate. Each replicate PCR for sorted subsets received around 0.2 ug genomic DNA, equal to tens of thousands of T cell genomes. Purified libraries were quantified with a Qubit 3.0 fluorometer, sized on a Bioanalyzer 2100, and re-quantified with the KAPA Library Quantification kit. A separate single-read 150-cycle Illumina NextSeq 550 flow cell was used to sequence each immunoSEQ 96-well plate. For the original study's pipeline: Because the immunoSEQ output included only junctional sequences and no quality scores, the filtering could not be the same as the filtering used for full-length reads. Sequences were annotated with PyIR, a Python wrapper for IgBLAST v1.9, and V/J genes and CDR3 were assigned using IMGT germline references. Any read was removed if the V/J assignment was weak (E-value above 1e-6), the CDR3 was missing, or the read contained stop codons, out-of-frame junctions, or ambiguous translated residues. A V3J clonotype was defined by an identical inferred V gene, J gene, and CDR3 amino acid sequence. Percentage overlap between repertoires was computed as shared unique clonotypes divided by the size of the smaller repertoire. Repertoire richness was assessed with RTK rarefaction, the Chao1 estimator, and Recon v2.1 estimates of unobserved clonotypes. For all TCRbeta clonotypes obtained by the gDNA method from a few donors, generation probabilities were computed with OLGA. TCRdb stores this immuneACCESS table with in-frame sequences only. Part of the clones is absent; in the studies checked, under half of the shortfall reflects unresolved V genes, and no reason is known for the rest. V and J calls and clone size are given by that table; D and trimming were obtained from the DNA. The sample table records about 2 million clones; less than 95% of these occur just once. Of the sample, approximately 1.2% falls within the top ten clones.

For the CD8 naive samples, CD45RO-negative cells were positively selected for CCR7, yielding a CD45RA+CCR7+ population from which TemRA cells were excluded. The donors were healthy, HIV-negative adults who had no recently reported acute infections or vaccinations. Only Caucasian adults living in Nashville, Tennessee, USA were represented among the donors. Blood was obtained by leukapheresis, after which PBMCs were separated by Ficoll-Histopaque density gradient centrifugation and cryopreserved in liquid nitrogen vapor phase. Analytical flow cytometry was used to check the purity and quantity of each magnetically sorted T cell population. Genomic DNA was isolated from each sorted fraction and quantified by UV absorbance on a Nanodrop 2000c.

This receptor was taken from a young man in good health. Material: naive CD8+ T cells sorted from blood. The cell subset or site label on this specimen signifies: CD45RA+CCR7+. This chain joins TRBV2 to TRBJ1-5, and possibly TRBD1, on 6 matching bases. The CDR3: CASSDWGPDRNQPQHF. The DNA sequence is given as TGTGCCAGCAGTGATTGGGGGCCCGACAGAAATCAGCCCCAGCATTTT.